Described below is a single TCR beta chain sequence and its context. Its matching antigen is unknown. The protocol was immunoSEQ multiplex PCR, while the TCRdb copy is restricted to in-frame clones and leaves out a portion. This sample yields around 25,000 clones, of which over 65% are seen a single time; about 1.5% belongs to the top ten. This specimen belongs to a study of OX40 agonist ivuxolimab in advanced cancers. General study findings and limits: At 0.1 to 3.0 mg/kg and by week 6, CD4+ and CD8+ T cells in the blood had expanded clonally.

Source: CD4+ or CD8+ T cells sorted from blood, taken in a trial of the OX40 agonist ivuxolimab. The sequence was obtained from an adult with an advanced solid tumor such as melanoma, head and neck, liver or kidney cancer.

The CDR3 DNA sequence: TGTGCCAGTAATCATCAGGGGGCGGACTACAATGAGCAGTTCTTC. This translates into CASNHQGADYNEQFF. This sequence joins TRBV19 and TRBJ2-1, with 8 bases identical to TRBD1. The CDR3 contains 15 residues. In germline, CDR1 is LNHDA, CDR2 SQIVND (reference sequence). V was pared by 7 bases and J by 3 bases, with 8 bases of the junction left unmatched.